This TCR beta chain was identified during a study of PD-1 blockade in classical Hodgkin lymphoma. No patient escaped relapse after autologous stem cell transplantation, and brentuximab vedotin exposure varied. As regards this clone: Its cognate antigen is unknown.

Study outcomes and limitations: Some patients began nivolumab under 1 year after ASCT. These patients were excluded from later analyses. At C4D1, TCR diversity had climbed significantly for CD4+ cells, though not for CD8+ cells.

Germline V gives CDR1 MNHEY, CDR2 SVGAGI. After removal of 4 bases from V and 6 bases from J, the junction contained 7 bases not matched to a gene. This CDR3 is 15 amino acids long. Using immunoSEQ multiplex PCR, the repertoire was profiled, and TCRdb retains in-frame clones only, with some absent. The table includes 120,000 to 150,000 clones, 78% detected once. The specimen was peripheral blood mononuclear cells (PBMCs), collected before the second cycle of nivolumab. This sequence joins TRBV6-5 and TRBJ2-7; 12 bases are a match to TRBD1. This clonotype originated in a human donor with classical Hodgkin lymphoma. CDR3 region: CASSSPGQGASEQYF. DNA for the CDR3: TGTGCCAGCAGTTCCCCGGGACAGGGGGCGTCCGAGCAGTACTTC.